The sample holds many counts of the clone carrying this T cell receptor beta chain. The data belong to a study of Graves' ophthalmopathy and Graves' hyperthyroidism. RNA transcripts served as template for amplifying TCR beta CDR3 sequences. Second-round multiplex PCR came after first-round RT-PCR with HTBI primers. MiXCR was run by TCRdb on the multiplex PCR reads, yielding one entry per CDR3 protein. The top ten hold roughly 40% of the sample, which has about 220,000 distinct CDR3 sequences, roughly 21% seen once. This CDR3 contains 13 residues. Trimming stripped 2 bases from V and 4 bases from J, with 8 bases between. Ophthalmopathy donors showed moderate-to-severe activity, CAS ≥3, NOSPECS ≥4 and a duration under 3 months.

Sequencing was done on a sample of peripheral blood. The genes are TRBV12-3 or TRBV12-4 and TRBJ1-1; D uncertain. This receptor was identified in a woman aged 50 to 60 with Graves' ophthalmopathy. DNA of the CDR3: TGTGCCAGCAGTTTACACGGGCTCACTGAAGCTTTCTTT. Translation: CASSLHGLTEAFF.